A selection of T cell receptor beta chains follows, all from one sample in a study of cytomegalovirus exposure and HLA in healthy donors. The table came from immunoSEQ multiplex PCR; TCRdb's copy has only in-frame clones and leaves some out. This table holds about 80,000 clones, around 67% found once. Material for sequencing was PBMCs. All receptors derive from a woman aged 50 to 65 in good health and CMV-seropositive. Both conserved end residues are part of each CDR3. A D gene is named only where the DNA matches it firmly. Size tells how often a clone was seen (once, few, many) or the class of an expanded clone, and some rows leave it out.

D gene	clone size	V gene	J gene	CDR3 length	CDR3 protein	CDR3 DNA
NA	NA	TRBV21-1	TRBJ1-6	17	CASSRRRQGWDNSPLHF	TGTGCCAGCAGCAGAAGAAGACAGGGATGGGATAATTCACCCCTCCACTTT
TRBD2	once	TRBV4-1	TRBJ2-7	14	CASSQGGGNYEQYF	TGCGCCAGCAGCCAAGGGGGAGGGAACTACGAGCAGTACTTC
NA	NA	TRBV4-1	TRBJ1-5	15	CASSQGHVSNQPQHF	TGCGCCAGCAGCCAAGGGCACGTAAGCAATCAGCCCCAGCATTTT
NA	once	TRBV7-3	TRBJ1-2	13	CSSSPDSNYGYTF	TGTTCCAGCAGCCCAGACAGTAACTATGGCTACACCTTC
TRBD1	NA	TRBV18	TRBJ1-2	16	CASSLGQGSFNYGYTF	TGTGCCAGCTCACTGGGACAGGGGTCCTTTAACTATGGCTACACCTTC
TRBD1	few	TRBV4-2	TRBJ1-4	15	CASSQDLGQAEKLFF	TGTGCCAGCAGCCAAGACCTCGGACAGGCTGAAAAACTGTTTTTT
NA	NA	TRBV5-1	TRBJ1-3	15	CASSRDTDAGNTIYF	TGCGCCAGCAGCCGGGACACCGACGCTGGAAACACCATATATTTT
NA	NA	TRBV2	TRBJ1-1	13	CASSGLKRVEAFF	TGTGCCAGCAGTGGACTGAAGAGGGTTGAAGCTTTCTTT
TRBD1	few	TRBV9	TRBJ1-2	15	CASSPTPGTAYGYTF	TGTGCCAGCAGCCCAACCCCCGGGACAGCCTATGGCTACACCTTC
TRBD1	NA	TRBV5-1	TRBJ1-1	14	CASSLWTGHTEAFF	TGCGCCAGCAGCTTGTGGACAGGCCACACTGAAGCTTTCTTT
NA	NA	TRBV4-1	TRBJ1-4	16	CASSQDPSGYSEKLFF	TGCGCCAGCAGCCAAGATCCATCAGGGTATTCTGAAAAACTGTTTTTT
NA	NA	TRBV5-1	TRBJ1-1	14	CASSLIAGGTEAFF	TGCGCCAGCAGCTTGATTGCGGGTGGGACTGAAGCTTTCTTT
NA	NA	TRBV9	TRBJ2-2	14	CASSVGGLTGELFF	TGTGCCAGCAGCGTAGGGGGCCTGACCGGGGAGCTGTTTTTT
NA	NA	TRBV11-2	TRBJ2-6	17	CASSLFAGYSGANVLTF	TGTGCCAGCAGCTTATTCGCAGGCTACTCTGGGGCCAACGTCCTGACTTTC
NA	NA	TRBV9	TRBJ2-3	14	CASSGGGGLDTQYF	TGTGCCAGCAGCGGAGGGGGTGGGCTGGATACGCAGTATTTT
NA	NA	TRBV11-2	TRBJ1-1	16	CASSFRAHYRVPEAFF	TGTGCCAGCAGCTTCCGCGCCCACTACAGGGTCCCTGAAGCTTTCTTT
NA	NA	TRBV11-2	TRBJ1-4	13	CASRPQFNEKLFF	TGTGCCAGCAGACCACAATTTAATGAAAAACTGTTTTTT
TRBD1	NA	TRBV2	TRBJ1-3	15	CASSVTGAPRNTIYF	TGTGCCAGCAGTGTGACAGGGGCCCCCAGAAACACCATATATTTT
NA	NA	TRBV19	TRBJ1-3	12	CASSTTGNTIYF	TGTGCCAGTAGTACGACAGGAAACACCATATATTTT
NA	NA	TRBV6-5	TRBJ1-5	14	CASRRIGVAQPQHF	TGTGCCAGCAGACGGATAGGGGTTGCTCAGCCCCAGCATTTT
TRBD1	NA	TRBV9	TRBJ2-1	13	CASSVTGVAEQFF	TGTGCCAGCAGCGTGACAGGGGTTGCTGAGCAGTTCTTC
TRBD2	NA	TRBV10-3	TRBJ2-3	12	CATSGGTDTQYF	TGTGCCACTAGCGGGGGGACAGATACGCAGTATTTT
TRBD1	once	TRBV5-5	TRBJ2-7	14	CASSLRTGTYEQYF	TGTGCCAGCAGCTTGCGGACAGGGACCTACGAGCAGTACTTC
NA	few	TRBV9	TRBJ1-1	15	CASSVVSGAGTEAFF	TGTGCCAGCAGCGTAGTTTCAGGGGCAGGCACTGAAGCTTTCTTT
NA	NA	TRBV11-2	TRBJ2-5	15	CASSLYHAGEETQYF	TGTGCCAGCAGCTTATATCATGCAGGGGAAGAGACCCAGTACTTC
TRBD1	NA	TRBV27	TRBJ2-7	16	CASTPLGSTGGSEQYF	TGTGCCAGCACCCCCCTGGGGTCGACAGGGGGATCCGAGCAGTACTTC
TRBD1	NA	TRBV6-6	TRBJ1-1	13	CASTYGQGAAAFF	TGTGCCAGCACCTACGGGCAGGGGGCAGCAGCTTTCTTT
NA	NA	TRBV7-9	TRBJ1-2	18	CASSRAGRNPVGNYGYTF	TGTGCCAGCAGCCGAGCGGGACGTAACCCCGTCGGGAACTATGGCTACACCTTC
TRBD1	NA	TRBV30	TRBJ2-1	15	CAWSAVGQGAQEQFF	TGTGCCTGGAGTGCCGTGGGACAGGGGGCGCAAGAGCAGTTCTTC
TRBD1	NA	TRBV9	TRBJ1-4	15	CASSARQGLYEKLFF	TGTGCCAGCAGCGCCCGACAGGGATTATATGAAAAACTGTTTTTT
NA	medium-sized	TRBV5-5	TRBJ2-7	15	CASSLGVEIYYEQYF	TGTGCCAGCAGCTTGGGGGTGGAGATCTACTACGAGCAGTACTTC
NA	NA	TRBV18	TRBJ1-1	13	CASSPPGITEAFF	TGTGCCAGCTCACCTCCGGGGATCACTGAAGCTTTCTTT
NA	few	TRBV6-1	TRBJ1-1	13	CASSEGFYPEAFF	TGTGCCAGCAGTGAAGGGTTCTACCCTGAAGCTTTCTTT
TRBD2	NA	TRBV11-3	TRBJ2-3	14	CASSPGLAYDTQYF	TGTGCCAGCAGCCCGGGACTAGCGTACGATACGCAGTATTTT
TRBD1	NA	TRBV6-5	TRBJ2-5	15	CASSYPTGQGRTQYF	TGTGCCAGCAGCTACCCCACTGGACAGGGCAGGACCCAGTACTTC
NA	NA	TRBV11-2	TRBJ1-3	15	CASSLVSGVGNTIYF	TGTGCCAGCAGCTTAGTATCCGGGGTAGGAAACACCATATATTTT
TRBD1	NA	TRBV9	TRBJ2-1	16	CASSAGQGRLDNEQFF	TGTGCCAGCAGCGCGGGACAGGGTAGGTTGGACAATGAGCAGTTCTTC
NA	few	TRBV7-6	TRBJ2-1	18	CASSLGGGGGSSYNEQFF	TGTGCCAGCAGCTTAGGGGGAGGCGGCGGTAGCTCCTACAATGAGCAGTTCTTC
TRBD2	once	TRBV7-2	TRBJ2-1	14	CASSGWTSLNEQFF	TGTGCCAGCAGCGGTTGGACTAGTCTCAATGAGCAGTTCTTC
TRBD1	NA	TRBV6-1	TRBJ1-2	13	CASSPDRSWGYTF	TGTGCCAGCAGCCCGGACAGGTCGTGGGGCTACACCTTC
NA	few	TRBV4-1	TRBJ1-5	17	CASSQGGAESFNQPQHF	TGCGCCAGCAGCCAAGGAGGTGCCGAATCATTCAATCAGCCCCAGCATTTT
NA	NA	TRBV28	TRBJ1-1	13	CASSFQGGTEAFF	TGTGCCAGCAGTTTCCAGGGAGGCACTGAAGCTTTCTTT
NA	NA	TRBV18	TRBJ1-4	13	CASSPGPFMTLFF	TGTGCCAGCTCACCGGGGCCCTTTATGACCCTGTTTTTT
TRBD1	NA	TRBV5-5	TRBJ2-5	18	CASSRPFQDRGPKETQYF	TGTGCCAGCAGTCGTCCTTTCCAGGACAGGGGCCCGAAGGAGACCCAGTACTTC
TRBD2	NA	TRBV4-1	TRBJ2-4	16	CASSPGLAGDLNIQYF	TGCGCCAGCAGCCCGGGACTAGCGGGGGACCTAAACATTCAGTACTTC
NA	NA	TRBV19	TRBJ1-2	13	CASTEGGIGGYTF	TGTGCCAGTACCGAAGGGGGTATCGGTGGCTACACCTTC
NA	once	TRBV19	TRBJ2-5	15	CASSRSLSAQETQYF	TGTGCCAGTAGTCGATCTCTGAGCGCTCAAGAGACCCAGTACTTC
NA	NA	TRBV11-2	TRBJ2-5	13	CASSLEREETQYF	TGTGCCAGCAGCTTAGAGAGGGAAGAGACCCAGTACTTC
NA	NA	TRBV21-1	TRBJ2-2	18	CASSNFPQDRGVSGELFF	TGTGCCAGCAGCAACTTTCCCCAGGACAGGGGAGTATCCGGGGAGCTGTTTTTT
NA	NA	TRBV6-4	TRBJ1-5	16	CASSDSEGKGNQPQHF	TGTGCCAGCAGTGACTCTGAGGGCAAGGGCAATCAGCCCCAGCATTTT
TRBD1	NA	TRBV5-1	TRBJ2-7	12	CASRDRGHEQYF	TGCGCCAGCAGGGACAGGGGCCACGAGCAGTACTTC
TRBD1	few	TRBV5-1	TRBJ1-2	17	CASSLVGTGSANYGYTF	TGCGCCAGCAGCTTGGTGGGGACAGGGTCAGCTAACTATGGCTACACCTTC